The 11 T cell receptor beta chains reported below all come from one sample, sequenced in a study of CD8 T cells in ankylosing spondylitis (dated by TCRdb to 2015 to 2018). Library construction relied on 5' RACE. Sequencing relied on an Illumina HiSeq 2500. TCRdb handled the public reads itself, with Q25 trimming in fastp and clone calling in MiXCR, and kept productive beta chains. CDR3 protein sequences are deduplicated, and each keeps its most common genes and DNA. This sample gives some 71,000 distinct CDR3 sequences in total; roughly 5.2% of them show up just once. Over 2% of the sample belongs to the ten largest clones. Material: blood, either unsorted or a sorted T cell fraction (not recorded which). The receptors were gathered from a male donor with ankylosing spondylitis or in good health (not recorded which).

This clonotype was observed many times. The chain links TRBV7-3 to TRBJ2-3, with 8 nucleotides matching TRBD2. Germline-derived CDR1 and CDR2 are SGHTA and FQGTGA. With 3 bases clipped from V and 1 base from J, the junction kept 3 bases outside the gene matches. There are 15 residues in the CDR3. CDR3 DNA: TGTGCCAGCAGCTTCGCGGGGGGCGGCACAGATACGCAGTATTTT. The encoded protein is CASSFAGGGTDTQYF.

This clonotype was recorded at least ten times. The chain carries TRBV12-3 or TRBV12-4 and TRBJ1-5; 7 bases align to TRBD1. CDR3 length equals 13 residues. Trimming at V came to 6 bases and at J to 7 bases, leaving 6 bases not matched to a gene. The CDR3 DNA sequence: TGTGCCAGCAGCCCCGACAGGGCACAGCCCCAGCATTTT. It encodes CASSPDRAQPQHF.

This chain connects TRBV11-2 to TRBJ2-7; no reliable D call. Germline V gives CDR1 SGHAT, CDR2 FQNNGV. The CDR3 runs to 15 residues. Trimming removed 0 bases from V and 3 bases from J, with 12 bases in between. For the CDR3, the DNA is TGTGCCAGCAGCTTAGATTACTGGGCTTACTACGAGCAGTACTTC. Residues: CASSLDYWAYYEQYF.

This clonotype was recorded at least ten times. The chain recombines TRBV10-3 with TRBJ2-3; possible D gene TRBD1, 6 bases. This CDR3 is built from 11 residues. V lost 7 bases, J lost 4 bases, and 6 bases lay in between. The germline V gene has CDR1 ENHRY and CDR2 SYGVKD. In DNA, the CDR3 is TGTGCCATCAAGGGGGCAGATACGCAGTATTTT. Protein sequence: CAIKGADTQYF.

This clonotype appeared many times. The chain recombines TRBV6-1 with TRBJ2-2; TRBD1 matches 7 bases. This CDR3 has 15 residues. V dropped 6 bases and J dropped 1; count of bases not matched to a gene: 5. Germline V gene lookup returns CDR1 MNHNS and CDR2 SASEGT. The CDR3 bases are TGTGCCAGCAGAGACAGGGCGGGGAACACCGGGGAGCTGTTTTTT. This codes for CASRDRAGNTGELFF.

The CDR3 is CASSQQRGTADGYTF. Here the CDR3 DNA reads TGTGCCAGCAGCCAACAAAGAGGGACCGCGGATGGCTACACCTTC. This sequence joins TRBV7-2 and TRBJ1-2; possibly TRBD1 for D (5 bases). The V gene's germline CDR1 is SGHTA and CDR2 FQGNSA. Trimming stripped 5 bases from V and 6 bases from J, with 19 bases between. This CDR3 is 15 amino acids long.

This clonotype was observed many times. The chain couples TRBV29-1 to TRBJ2-7; D may be TRBD1 (6 bases). V dropped 4 bases and J dropped 0 bases, with 13 bases sitting between them. This CDR3 has 14 amino acids. Germline CDR1 and CDR2: SQVTM and ANQGSEA. CDR3 sequence (DNA): TGCAGCGTTGTCAGGGACATAGGCTCCTACGAGCAGTACTTC. This gives the protein CSVVRDIGSYEQYF.

This clonotype came up many times. The rearrangement links TRBV12-3 or TRBV12-4 to TRBJ2-5; 8 bases match TRBD1. V was clipped by 6 bases and J by 5 bases; unmatched bases: 11. The CDR3 covers 15 residues. CDR3 sequence: CASSPRGQVQETQYF. For the CDR3, the DNA is TGTGCCAGCAGCCCTAGGGGACAGGTCCAGGAGACCCAGTACTTC.

This clonotype has ten or more counts. The chain combines TRBV6-5 with TRBJ2-1; 8 positions match TRBD1. Germline V gene data show CDR1 as MNHEY and CDR2 as SVGAGI. CDR3 length equals 11 residues. The V gene end was trimmed by 6 bases and the J gene end by 10 bases; junction bases not matched to a gene: 2. CDR3 sequence (DNA): TGTGCCAGCAGCACAGGGGGAGAGCAGTTCTTC. Amino acids: CASSTGGEQFF.

This clonotype has a count of ten or more. The chain carries TRBV12-3 or TRBV12-4 and TRBJ1-4, with D possibly being TRBD1 (5 bases). Trimming took off 2 bases at V and 6 bases at J, with 10 bases between the two ends. The CDR3 covers 14 residues. The chain's CDR3 is CASSLWGVDEKLFF. Written as DNA, the CDR3 is TGTGCCAGCAGTTTATGGGGGGTTGATGAAAAACTGTTTTTT.

The table lists this clonotype with many counts. The V call is TRBV5-1, the J call TRBJ2-1, with TRBD2 identical over 12 bases. CDR1 is SGHRS and CDR2 is YFSETQ in the germline V gene. V was clipped by 4 bases and J by 12 bases; unmatched bases: 11. The CDR3 totals 15 residues. The CDR3 sequence is CASSGDPGLAGGQFF. The CDR3 coding sequence is TGCGCCAGCAGCGGAGATCCGGGACTAGCGGGTGGGCAGTTCTTC.